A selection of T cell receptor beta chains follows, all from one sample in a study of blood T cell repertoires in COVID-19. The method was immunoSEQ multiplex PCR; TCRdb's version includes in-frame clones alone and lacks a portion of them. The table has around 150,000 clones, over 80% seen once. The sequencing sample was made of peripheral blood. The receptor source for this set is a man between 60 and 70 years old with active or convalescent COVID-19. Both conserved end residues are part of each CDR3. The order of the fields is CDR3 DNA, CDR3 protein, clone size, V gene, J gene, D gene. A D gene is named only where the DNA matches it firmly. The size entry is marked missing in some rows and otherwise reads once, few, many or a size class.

CDR3 DNA: TGTGCCAGCAGTGAAAGAGGTAGCGGGCACAATGAGCAGTTCTTC; CDR3 protein: CASSERGSGHNEQFF; clone size: .; V gene: TRBV6-1; J gene: TRBJ2-1; D gene: TRBD2
CDR3 DNA: TGTGCCAGCTCACAACGGACAGGGCGCTCTGGGGCCAACGTCCTGACTTTC; CDR3 protein: CASSQRTGRSGANVLTF; clone size: .; V gene: TRBV18; J gene: TRBJ2-6; D gene: TRBD1
CDR3 DNA: TGTGCCAGCAGCCTCCGAACAGGGAGCGAGCAGTACTTC; CDR3 protein: CASSLRTGSEQYF; clone size: once; V gene: TRBV14; J gene: TRBJ2-7; D gene: .
CDR3 DNA: TGTGCCAGCAGTTACTCGATAGCGGGGTTACAGCCCCAGCATTTT; CDR3 protein: CASSYSIAGLQPQHF; clone size: .; V gene: TRBV6-6; J gene: TRBJ1-5; D gene: .
CDR3 DNA: TGTGCCAGCAGACGGGGTGGCATTAATTCACCCCTCCACTTT; CDR3 protein: CASRRGGINSPLHF; clone size: .; V gene: TRBV2; J gene: TRBJ1-6; D gene: .
CDR3 DNA: TGTGCCAGCAGTCTCCACGCCGGGACAGGGGCCGGAGCTAACTATGGCTACACCTTC; CDR3 protein: CASSLHAGTGAGANYGYTF; clone size: .; V gene: TRBV6-6; J gene: TRBJ1-2; D gene: TRBD1
CDR3 DNA: TGTGCCAGCAGCGTAGAGGTTTCGGACAGGGGAGAGACCCAGTACTTC; CDR3 protein: CASSVEVSDRGETQYF; clone size: few; V gene: TRBV9; J gene: TRBJ2-5; D gene: TRBD1
CDR3 DNA: TGTGCCAGCAGTGAACAGCAGGGGGGAGGCTACACCTTC; CDR3 protein: CASSEQQGGGYTF; clone size: .; V gene: TRBV6-1; J gene: TRBJ1-2; D gene: TRBD1
CDR3 DNA: TGTGCCAGTAGTAGGGGACAGAGGACTGAAGCTTTCTTT; CDR3 protein: CASSRGQRTEAFF; clone size: .; V gene: TRBV19; J gene: TRBJ1-1; D gene: TRBD1
CDR3 DNA: TGTGCCAGCAGTCCAAGACAGGGGCGAGCTTTCTTT; CDR3 protein: CASSPRQGRAFF; clone size: .; V gene: TRBV28; J gene: TRBJ1-1; D gene: TRBD1
CDR3 DNA: TGTGCCAGCAGCCTGACAGCCGATAATTCACCCCTCCACTTT; CDR3 protein: CASSLTADNSPLHF; clone size: .; V gene: TRBV3-1/TRBV3-2; J gene: TRBJ1-6; D gene: .
CDR3 DNA: TGCGCCAGCAGCCGGAGGGGTAGTTCCTCCTACGAGCAGTACTTC; CDR3 protein: CASSRRGSSSYEQYF; clone size: .; V gene: TRBV4-1; J gene: TRBJ2-7; D gene: .
CDR3 DNA: TGTGCCAGCAGCTTAAGGCCTAGCGCCCCCCAGTTCTTC; CDR3 protein: CASSLRPSAPQFF; clone size: .; V gene: TRBV7-3; J gene: TRBJ2-1; D gene: .
CDR3 DNA: TGTGCCAGCAGCTACAGGGATGGCTACACCTTC; CDR3 protein: CASSYRDGYTF; clone size: .; V gene: TRBV28; J gene: TRBJ1-2; D gene: .
CDR3 DNA: TGTGCCAGCGGGAACAGGGAGGGCAATGAGCAGTTCTTC; CDR3 protein: CASGNREGNEQFF; clone size: .; V gene: TRBV28; J gene: TRBJ2-1; D gene: .
CDR3 DNA: TGTGCCAGCAGCCGGGGACCGGAGGGTAGCACCATATATTTT; CDR3 protein: CASSRGPEGSTIYF; clone size: .; V gene: TRBV5-5; J gene: TRBJ1-3; D gene: .
CDR3 DNA: TGTGCCAGCCAATACAGTTACTCTGGAAACACCATATATTTT; CDR3 protein: CASQYSYSGNTIYF; clone size: few; V gene: TRBV19; J gene: TRBJ1-3; D gene: .
CDR3 DNA: TGTGCCAGCAGCGCGGGACTAGCGGCCCTCGGGGAGCAGTACTTC; CDR3 protein: CASSAGLAALGEQYF; clone size: .; V gene: TRBV11-1; J gene: TRBJ2-7; D gene: TRBD2
CDR3 DNA: TGTGCCTGGAGTGTACGGGGGGAGCGGGGCACAGATACGCAGTATTTT; CDR3 protein: CAWSVRGERGTDTQYF; clone size: .; V gene: TRBV30; J gene: TRBJ2-3; D gene: TRBD2
CDR3 DNA: TGTGCCAGTAGCTTAGGGGCCCAGCCCCAGCATTTT; CDR3 protein: CASSLGAQPQHF; clone size: .; V gene: TRBV19; J gene: TRBJ1-5; D gene: .
CDR3 DNA: TGTGCCAGCAGCCAGGACAGGGCGCTTGCAACTAATGAAAAACTGTTTTTT; CDR3 protein: CASSQDRALATNEKLFF; clone size: .; V gene: TRBV9; J gene: TRBJ1-4; D gene: TRBD1
CDR3 DNA: TGCGCCAGCAAATTAGCGGGAGAGGATACGCAGTATTTT; CDR3 protein: CASKLAGEDTQYF; clone size: .; V gene: TRBV5-1; J gene: TRBJ2-3; D gene: TRBD2
CDR3 DNA: TGTGCCAGCAGCGTAGAAGGGAGTCGGTCCTACAATGAGCAGTTCTTC; CDR3 protein: CASSVEGSRSYNEQFF; clone size: .; V gene: TRBV9; J gene: TRBJ2-1; D gene: .
CDR3 DNA: TGTGCCACCAGTGATGGGGGGACAGGACAATTCTACGAGCAGTACTTC; CDR3 protein: CATSDGGTGQFYEQYF; clone size: .; V gene: TRBV24-1; J gene: TRBJ2-7; D gene: TRBD1
CDR3 DNA: TGTGCCAGCAGTCCAGGGAGGGTCACTGAAGCTTTCTTT; CDR3 protein: CASSPGRVTEAFF; clone size: .; V gene: TRBV6-5; J gene: TRBJ1-1; D gene: .
CDR3 DNA: TGCAGTGCTAGTCGGGCGGGAGGGAACACCGGGGAGCTGTTTTTT; CDR3 protein: CSASRAGGNTGELFF; clone size: .; V gene: TRBV20-1; J gene: TRBJ2-2; D gene: TRBD2
CDR3 DNA: TGTGCCAGCAGCTTGGGGGGGGGCCGCGGGACTACGAACAATGAGCAGTTCTTC; CDR3 protein: CASSLGGGRGTTNNEQFF; clone size: .; V gene: TRBV5-8; J gene: TRBJ2-1; D gene: .
CDR3 DNA: TGTGCCAGTCACGGACAGAACACCGGGGAGCTGTTTTTT; CDR3 protein: CASHGQNTGELFF; clone size: .; V gene: TRBV19; J gene: TRBJ2-2; D gene: .
CDR3 DNA: TGTGCCAGCAGCCAACTAGCGGGAGAGGAGCAGTTCTTC; CDR3 protein: CASSQLAGEEQFF; clone size: .; V gene: TRBV3-1/TRBV3-2; J gene: TRBJ2-1; D gene: TRBD2
CDR3 DNA: TGTGCCAGCAGTCTTCGACAGGGGGCGACCGGGGAGCTGTTTTTT; CDR3 protein: CASSLRQGATGELFF; clone size: .; V gene: TRBV28; J gene: TRBJ2-2; D gene: TRBD1
CDR3 DNA: TGTGCCGGCCGGGTTGGCGGGACAGGGGTCAATGAGCAGTTCTTC; CDR3 protein: CAGRVGGTGVNEQFF; clone size: .; V gene: TRBV6-5; J gene: TRBJ2-1; D gene: TRBD1
CDR3 DNA: TGTGCCAGCAGTTACTGGGGAGATCGCAATGAGCAGTTCTTC; CDR3 protein: CASSYWGDRNEQFF; clone size: .; V gene: TRBV6-6; J gene: TRBJ2-1; D gene: .
CDR3 DNA: TGCGCCAGCAGCAGACCCGGGACAGCGTCGAGCACAGATACGCAGTATTTT; CDR3 protein: CASSRPGTASSTDTQYF; clone size: .; V gene: TRBV5-1; J gene: TRBJ2-3; D gene: TRBD1
CDR3 DNA: TGTGCCAGCAGCTTAGGGTACGGAGGGGACTACGAGCAGTACTTC; CDR3 protein: CASSLGYGGDYEQYF; clone size: .; V gene: TRBV7-9; J gene: TRBJ2-7; D gene: .
CDR3 DNA: TGTGCCAGCTCACCGATTTCAGGGGATACGCAGTATTTT; CDR3 protein: CASSPISGDTQYF; clone size: .; V gene: TRBV18; J gene: TRBJ2-3; D gene: .
CDR3 DNA: TGTGCCAGCAGCTTTCGACAGGGTCCCTTCTACGAGCAGTACTTC; CDR3 protein: CASSFRQGPFYEQYF; clone size: .; V gene: TRBV5-5; J gene: TRBJ2-7; D gene: TRBD1
CDR3 DNA: TGTGCCAGCGTATCACAGGGTCTGAACACTGAAGCTTTCTTT; CDR3 protein: CASVSQGLNTEAFF; clone size: .; V gene: TRBV2; J gene: TRBJ1-1; D gene: .
CDR3 DNA: TGTGCCAGCAGCTTGTGGGACAGGGGGGGCTATGGCTACACCTTC; CDR3 protein: CASSLWDRGGYGYTF; clone size: .; V gene: TRBV5-6; J gene: TRBJ1-2; D gene: TRBD1
CDR3 DNA: TGTGCCAGCAATCCAGCGGGCGGGGACCACTTAAAGATTTACAATGAGCAGTTCTTC; CDR3 protein: CASNPAGGDHLKIYNEQFF; clone size: .; V gene: TRBV28; J gene: TRBJ2-1; D gene: .
CDR3 DNA: TGTGCCAGCAGCTTAGGGACCGGGACAGCTGAGTTAGCTAACTATGGCTACACCTTC; CDR3 protein: CASSLGTGTAELANYGYTF; clone size: .; V gene: TRBV7-9; J gene: TRBJ1-2; D gene: TRBD1
CDR3 DNA: TGCGCCAGCAGCCCCCGGACAGGGTCTAACTATGGCTACACCTTC; CDR3 protein: CASSPRTGSNYGYTF; clone size: .; V gene: TRBV5-1; J gene: TRBJ1-2; D gene: TRBD1
CDR3 DNA: TGTGCCAGCAGGGACGGTGGGGGGGCGGCCTATGGCTACACCTTC; CDR3 protein: CASRDGGGAAYGYTF; clone size: .; V gene: TRBV28; J gene: TRBJ1-2; D gene: .
CDR3 DNA: TGTGCCAGCAGCTTACCCTCCGGGACTAGCGGGAGGGACGAGCAGTTCTTC; CDR3 protein: CASSLPSGTSGRDEQFF; clone size: once; V gene: TRBV9; J gene: TRBJ2-1; D gene: TRBD2
CDR3 DNA: TGTGCCAGCAGCCAAGCCCGCCCCCCAGGGGACACTGAAGCTTTCTTT; CDR3 protein: CASSQARPPGDTEAFF; clone size: .; V gene: TRBV3-1/TRBV3-2; J gene: TRBJ1-1; D gene: .
CDR3 DNA: TGTGCCAGCAGCTTAGGTAGGGGACGGGGGGACGAGCAGTACTTC; CDR3 protein: CASSLGRGRGDEQYF; clone size: .; V gene: TRBV7-2; J gene: TRBJ2-7; D gene: TRBD2
CDR3 DNA: TGTGCCAGCACCACTAGCTCCTACGAGCAGTACTTC; CDR3 protein: CASTTSSYEQYF; clone size: .; V gene: TRBV28; J gene: TRBJ2-7; D gene: .
CDR3 DNA: TGTGCCAGCAGTTACGGCCAGGGTAATTCACCCCTCCACTTT; CDR3 protein: CASSYGQGNSPLHF; clone size: few; V gene: TRBV6-5; J gene: TRBJ1-6; D gene: .
CDR3 DNA: TGTGCCAGCTCACCACGGACAGGTCAACAGAACACTGAAGCTTTCTTT; CDR3 protein: CASSPRTGQQNTEAFF; clone size: .; V gene: TRBV18; J gene: TRBJ1-1; D gene: TRBD1
CDR3 DNA: TGTGCCAGCAGCCATCTAGCGGTGCCCTACGAGCAGTACTTC; CDR3 protein: CASSHLAVPYEQYF; clone size: once; V gene: TRBV14; J gene: TRBJ2-7; D gene: TRBD2
CDR3 DNA: TGTGCCAGCCTGCCGGGACAGGGACTGAACACTGAAGCTTTCTTT; CDR3 protein: CASLPGQGLNTEAFF; clone size: .; V gene: TRBV5-4; J gene: TRBJ1-1; D gene: TRBD1
CDR3 DNA: TGCGCCAGCAGCTCTCCTAGCGGGTTTAACACCGGGGAGCTGTTTTTT; CDR3 protein: CASSSPSGFNTGELFF; clone size: .; V gene: TRBV5-1; J gene: TRBJ2-2; D gene: TRBD2